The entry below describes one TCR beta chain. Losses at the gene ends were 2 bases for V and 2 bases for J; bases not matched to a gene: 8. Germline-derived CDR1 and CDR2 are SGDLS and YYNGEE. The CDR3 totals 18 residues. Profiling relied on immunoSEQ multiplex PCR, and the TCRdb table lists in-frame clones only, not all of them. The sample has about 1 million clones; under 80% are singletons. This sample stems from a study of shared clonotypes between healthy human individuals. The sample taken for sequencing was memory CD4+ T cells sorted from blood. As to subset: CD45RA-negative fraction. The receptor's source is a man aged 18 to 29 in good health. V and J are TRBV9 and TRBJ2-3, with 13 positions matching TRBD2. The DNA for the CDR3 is TGTGCCAGCAGCGTCGATCCGGGACTAGCGGGACTCACAGATACGCAGTATTTT. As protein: CASSVDPGLAGLTDTQYF.